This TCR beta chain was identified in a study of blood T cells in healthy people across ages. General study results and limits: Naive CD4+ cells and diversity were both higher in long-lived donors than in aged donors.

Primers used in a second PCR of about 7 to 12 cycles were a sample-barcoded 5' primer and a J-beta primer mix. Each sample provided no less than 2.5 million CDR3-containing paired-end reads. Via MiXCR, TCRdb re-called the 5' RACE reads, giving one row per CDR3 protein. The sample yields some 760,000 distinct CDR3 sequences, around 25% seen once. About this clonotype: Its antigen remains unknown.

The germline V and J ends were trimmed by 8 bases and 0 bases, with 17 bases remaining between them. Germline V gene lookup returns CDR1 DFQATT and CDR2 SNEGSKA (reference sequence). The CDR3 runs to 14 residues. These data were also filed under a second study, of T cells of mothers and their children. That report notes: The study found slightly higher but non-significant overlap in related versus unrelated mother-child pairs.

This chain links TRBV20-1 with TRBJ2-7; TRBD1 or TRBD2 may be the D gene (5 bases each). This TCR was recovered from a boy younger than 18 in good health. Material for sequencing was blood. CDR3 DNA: TGCAGTCTCCTCCGGGACGCCGACTCCTACGAGCAGTACTTC. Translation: CSLLRDADSYEQYF.